Each of the 5 T cell receptor beta chains below was sequenced from the same sample in a study of blood T cells in healthy people across ages. Using a J-beta primer mix together with a sample-barcoded 5' primer, a second PCR was run for about 7 to 12 cycles. In TCRdb, the 5' RACE reads were re-called with MiXCR into one record per CDR3 protein. The data show 1.5 million to 2 million distinct CDR3 sequences, around half seen once. Sequenced: blood. Every receptor here comes from a woman aged 40 to 50 in good health.

This clonotype has only a few counts. This chain links TRBV7-2 with TRBJ2-3; D not resolved. The germline V and J ends were trimmed by 7 bases and 0 bases, with 11 bases remaining between them. Germline values: CDR1 SGHTA, CDR2 FQGNSA. The CDR3 covers 14 residues. In nucleotides, the CDR3 is TGTGCCAGCAAGAAGGGCTCTAGCACAGATACGCAGTATTTT. Protein: CASKKGSSTDTQYF. Full variable domain (outside the CDR3, taken from reference TRBV7-2 and TRBJ2-3): GAGVSQSPSNKVTEKGKDVELRCDPISGHTALYWYRQSLGQGLEFLIYFQGNSAPDKSGLPSDRFSAERTGGSVSTLTIQRTQQEDSAVYLCASKKGSSTDTQYFGPGTRLTVL.

This clonotype showed up just a few times. V and J are TRBV27 and TRBJ2-1; D tentatively fits TRBD1 or TRBD2 (5 bases each). V lost 3 bases and J lost 1, with 16 bases in between. CDR1 is MNHEY, CDR2 SMNVEV, per germline (reference sequence). The CDR3 contains 17 residues. The DNA of the CDR3 is TGTGCCAGCAGTTTGGAAGCTAGCACAGGATCCTACAATGAGCAGTTCTTC. Encoded protein: CASSLEASTGSYNEQFF.

In this sample, this clonotype turned up once. The chain joins TRBV4-1 to TRBJ2-3; 10 bases align to TRBD2. The V gene's germline CDR1 is MGHRA and CDR2 YSYEKL. This CDR3 comprises 18 residues. V lost 0 bases, J lost 8 bases, and 14 bases stayed unmatched. The CDR3: CASSQDLIAGGLLGTQYF. The CDR3 DNA reads as TGCGCCAGCAGCCAAGATCTCATAGCGGGGGGCCTTTTAGGTACGCAGTATTTT.

This clonotype was seen a few times. This chain uses TRBV6-5 with TRBJ2-7; no firm D call. The CDR3 runs 12 residues. With 6 bases removed from V and 3 bases from J, the gap between germline ends came to 9 bases. CDR1 is MNHEY and CDR2 is SVGAGI in the germline V gene. The DNA of the CDR3 is TGTGCCAGCAGAAGCAGTCTCTACGAGCAGTACTTC. It codes for CASRSSLYEQYF.

The V gene is TRBV29-1, the J gene TRBJ2-5; the D is unclear. Near its end, the DNA agrees better with TRBJ2-1, so the J call may be wrong. The CDR3 runs 15 residues. Germline CDR1 reads SQVTM; CDR2 reads ANQGSEA. The CDR3 bases are TGCAGCGTTGACGCATGGGCCAAAGTCCAAGAGACCCAGTTCTTC. This translates into CSVDAWAKVQETQFF.